These 24 T cell receptor beta chains were sequenced from one sample in a study of T-cell memory formation after mild COVID-19. TCRdb reanalysed the 5' RACE reads using MiXCR and keeps one entry per CDR3 protein. Here the sample spans some 210,000 distinct CDR3 sequences, 18% being singletons. Input material: PBMCs or a T cell subset sorted from them (not recorded which). Receptors were obtained from an adult woman who had mild COVID-19 (a few samples of this study predate the infection). Cell type and time point are not known.

Only a few counts were recorded for this clonotype. This chain joins TRBV20-1 and TRBJ2-3; 15 positions agree with TRBD2. J gave up 6 bases and V 1 base, and 2 bases lay outside the gene matches. Germline V gene lookup returns CDR1 DFQATT and CDR2 SNEGSKA (reference sequence). The CDR3 length is 15 residues. The CDR3 sequence: CSARGTSGRADTQYF. In nucleotides, the CDR3 is TGCAGTGCTAGAGGGACTAGCGGGAGGGCCGATACGCAGTATTTT.

This chain joins TRBV7-2 and TRBJ2-1, with D possibly TRBD1 on 6 matching bases. V dropped 1 base and J dropped 8 bases, with 18 bases sitting between them. The CDR3 covers 16 residues. Germline values: CDR1 SGHTA, CDR2 FQGNSA. The CDR3 spells CASSLVSQGMGHEQFF. Written as DNA, the CDR3 is TGTGCCAGCAGCTTAGTAAGCCAGGGGATGGGCCATGAGCAGTTCTTC.

This clonotype has a handful of counts. The J gene is TRBJ2-7, the V gene TRBV12-3 or TRBV12-4; 7 bases map to TRBD2. The CDR3 length is 14 residues. V trimming: 0 bases; J trimming: 6 bases; junction bases outside the gene matches: 5. The CDR3 bases are TGTGCCAGCAGTTTAGCGGGAGGGTCCCTCGAGCAGTACTTC. Its translation: CASSLAGGSLEQYF.

The table lists this clonotype with a few counts. The V gene is TRBV11-1, the J gene TRBJ2-6; D is unclear. This CDR3 has 16 amino acids. CDR1 and CDR2 (germline): SGHAT, FQDESV (reference sequence). V dropped 3 bases and J dropped 3 bases, with 12 bases sitting between them. The CDR3, as DNA: TGTGCCAGCAGCTTCGACCCCTTTGATGGGGCCAACGTCCTGACTTTC. Protein sequence: CASSFDPFDGANVLTF.

The rearrangement links TRBV5-1 to TRBJ2-3; TRBD2 is a possible D gene (7 bases). Trimming removed 9 bases at V and 3 bases at J, with 17 bases between. The CDR3 sequence is 14 residues long. The germline V gene encodes CDR1 SGHRS and CDR2 YFSETQ. The CDR3 nucleotides read TGCGCCAACTCCAAGGGGGGGGCAACAGATACGCAGTATTTT. It translates to CANSKGGATDTQYF.

This chain joins TRBV6-6 and TRBJ2-7; 7 positions agree with TRBD1. This CDR3 spans 14 amino acids. Germline V CDR1 and CDR2: MNHNY, SVGAGI (reference sequence). Trimming at V came to 2 bases and at J to 3 bases, leaving 4 bases not matched to a gene. The CDR3 is CASSYRDRVYEQYF. CDR3 nucleotides: TGTGCCAGCAGTTACCGGGACAGAGTCTACGAGCAGTACTTC.

This clonotype has a handful of counts. This sequence joins TRBV10-3 and TRBJ1-2, with a weak D call TRBD1 (6 bases). The length of the CDR3 is 16 residues. Germline V gene data show CDR1 as ENHRY and CDR2 as SYGVKD. V dropped 7 bases and J dropped 5 bases, with 23 bases sitting between them. The CDR3 nucleotides are TGTGCCATCACCCGGGACGGCCTCAAGGGGGAATATGGCTACACCTTC. Its translation is CAITRDGLKGEYGYTF.

This clonotype showed up just a few times. The V gene is TRBV6-5, the J gene TRBJ2-3, with TRBD2 matching over 8 bases. The ends lost 4 bases at V and 7 bases at J; junction bases unmatched: 10. This CDR3 comprises 15 residues. CDR1 and CDR2 (germline): MNHEY, SVGAGI. CDR3 residues: CASSSPGLGHYTQYF. The DNA for the CDR3 is TGTGCCAGCAGTTCCCCGGGACTAGGGCACTATACGCAGTATTTT.

The rearrangement links TRBV4-2 to TRBJ1-1; 7 bases are a match to TRBD1. Germline V gene lookup returns CDR1 LGHNA and CDR2 YNFKEQ. This CDR3 contains 19 residues. Unmatched junction bases numbered 21, after V lost 4 bases and J lost 4 bases. DNA of the CDR3: TGTGCCAGCAGCCCCTTAACGATCCATACTCGACAGGGCGGCACTGAAGCTTTCTTT. This encodes CASSPLTIHTRQGGTEAFF.

The V gene is TRBV7-9, the J gene TRBJ2-2; D is unclear. Germline CDR1 SEHNR, CDR2 FQNEAQ (reference sequence). The CDR3 has 15 residues. V was trimmed by 2 bases and J by 0 bases, leaving 7 bases between them. The CDR3 loop is CASSLWTPNTGELFF. CDR3 nucleotides: TGTGCCAGCAGCTTATGGACCCCGAACACCGGGGAGCTGTTTTTT.

This clonotype was seen a few times. The chain couples TRBV4-2 to TRBJ2-7; 7 bases align to TRBD1. This CDR3 is built from 15 residues. J lost 8 bases, V lost 4 bases, and 14 bases had no gene match. Germline CDR1 and CDR2: LGHNA and YNFKEQ. This chain's CDR3 is CASSPRDSVQSQQYF. In DNA form, the CDR3 reads TGTGCCAGCAGCCCTCGGGACAGCGTCCAGAGCCAGCAGTACTTC.

The chain combines TRBV6-2 or TRBV6-3 with TRBJ1-1; D unclear. CDR3 length equals 13 residues. Germline CDR1 and CDR2: MNHEY and SVGEGT. V was pared by 5 bases and J by 4 bases, with 11 bases between. The CDR3: CASSVRIGTEAFF. CDR3 coding DNA: TGTGCCAGCAGTGTTCGGATTGGCACTGAAGCTTTCTTT.

This clonotype was observed a handful of times. The CDR3 nucleotides are TGCGCCAGCAGCTGGGGACAGGGGGCGTCTGGAAACACCATATATTTT. The encoded protein is CASSWGQGASGNTIYF. The V gene is TRBV5-1, the J gene TRBJ1-3; 12 nucleotides line up with TRBD1. This CDR3 has 16 residues. J lost 1 base, V lost 3 bases, and 2 bases had no gene match. Germline CDR1 is SGHRS and CDR2 is YFSETQ. Full variable domain (missing parts from reference TRBV5-1 and TRBJ1-3): KAGVTQTPRYLIKTRGQQVTLSCSPISGHRSVSWYQQTPGQGLQFLFEYFSETQRNKGNFPGRFSGRQFSNSRSEMNVSTLELGDSALYLCASSWGQGASGNTIYFGEGSWLTVV.

The chain has TRBV2 and TRBJ1-2, with D perhaps TRBD1 (6 bases). Trimming cost V 8 bases and J 4 bases, with 17 bases left between them. The CDR3 is made up of 14 amino acids. Germline assignment: CDR1 SNHLY and CDR2 FYNNEI. The CDR3 DNA sequence: TGTGCCAGCGGGGCAGGGGTTTTTGGCTATGGCTACACCTTC. It yields the protein CASGAGVFGYGYTF.

DNA of the CDR3: TGTGCCAGCAGCCAGACCAGCGGGGGGAACCAAGAGACCCAGTACTTC. Translated: CASSQTSGGNQETQYF. The chain has TRBV4-2 and TRBJ2-5; the match to TRBD2 covers 9 bases. Germline values: CDR1 LGHNA, CDR2 YNFKEQ. V gave up 3 bases and J gave up 0 bases; unmatched junction bases: 5. The CDR3 length is 16 residues.

The chain employs TRBV2 and TRBJ1-2; D might be TRBD1 (5 bases). V dropped 4 bases and J dropped 4 bases, with 10 bases sitting between them. The CDR3 runs to 13 residues. Germline V CDR1 and CDR2: SNHLY, FYNNEI. CDR3: CASSAGWGYGYTF. CDR3 in DNA: TGTGCCAGCAGTGCAGGGTGGGGCTATGGCTACACCTTC.

Concerning this clonotype: A much larger clone differs from this one at a single base, so this may be a read error. The V and J genes are TRBV12-3 or TRBV12-4 and TRBJ1-5; no firm D call. The tail of the sequence fits TRBJ2-3 better, so the J call may be wrong. The length of the CDR3 is 14 residues. CDR3 sequence (DNA): TGTGCCAGCAGTTTACTCCAGAGCAATCAGCCCCAGTATTTT. It is translated as CASSLLQSNQPQYF.

In its sample, this clonotype was seen a few times. The rearrangement joins TRBV3-1 to TRBJ2-7; D remains ambiguous. Germline loops: CDR1 LGHDT, CDR2 YNNKEL (reference sequence). The V and J ends lost 3 bases and 7 bases respectively, with 7 bases between them. The CDR3 spans 11 residues. DNA for the CDR3: TGTGCCAGCAGCCAGATGGGGGAGCAGTACTTC. Its protein is CASSQMGEQYF.

This clonotype has only a few counts. The CDR3 DNA follows: TGTGCCAGCAGTGGAGTCCTAGCGGGGGTCACAGATACGCAGTATTTT. Residues: CASSGVLAGVTDTQYF. The chain carries TRBV25-1 and TRBJ2-3, with 10 nucleotides matching TRBD2. J was trimmed by 2 bases and V by 4 bases; bases with no gene match: 6. This CDR3 is 16 amino acids long. Per the germline V gene, CDR1 is MGHDK and CDR2 is SYGVNS.

The genes are TRBV10-3 and TRBJ2-1, with D perhaps matching TRBD1 or TRBD2 (5 bases each). V gave up 2 bases and J gave up 2 bases, with 10 bases separating them. The CDR3 is 15 amino acids. Germline V gene data show CDR1 as ENHRY and CDR2 as SYGVKD. For the CDR3, the DNA is TGTGCCATCAGTGAGGGGACCCCCCCCTACAATGAGCAGTTCTTC. This sequence encodes CAISEGTPPYNEQFF.

This clonotype has a handful of counts. The chain has TRBV7-2 and TRBJ1-2, with a weak D call TRBD1 (5 bases). Germline CDR1 SGHTA, CDR2 FQGNSA. V lost 5 bases to trimming and J lost 4 bases, with 17 bases between them. This CDR3 comprises 15 residues. DNA of the CDR3: TGTGCCAGCAGCCCCGACCCAGGGTCGGCCTATGGCTACACCTTC. Encoded protein: CASSPDPGSAYGYTF.

The chain employs TRBV6-5 and TRBJ2-3, with D possibly being TRBD2 (5 bases). CDR3 length: 15 amino acids. The V and J ends lost 4 bases and 2 bases respectively, with 13 bases between them. CDR1 MNHEY and CDR2 SVGAGI come from the germline V gene. CDR3 sequence reads: CASSLEAVNTDTQYF. The CDR3, as DNA: TGTGCCAGCAGTTTGGAAGCGGTAAACACAGATACGCAGTATTTT.

This clonotype was counted between two and nine times. The V and J genes are TRBV6-5 and TRBJ1-5; TRBD1 matches 7 bases. The V gene's germline CDR1 is MNHEY and CDR2 SVGAGI. CDR3 length: 14 residues. The J segment lost 3 bases and the V segment lost 2 bases, leaving 1 base of the junction unmatched. The CDR3 nucleotides are TGTGCCAGCAGTTACGGGACAGCCAATCAGCCCCAGCATTTT. Encoded protein: CASSYGTANQPQHF.

This clonotype was observed once. The chain has TRBV27 and TRBJ1-1; 8 nucleotides match TRBD1. Trimming cost V 6 bases and J 4 bases; bases outside gene matches: 7. Germline CDR1 reads MNHEY; CDR2 reads SMNVEV (reference sequence). CDR3 length: 14 amino acids. The DNA for the CDR3 is TGTGCCAGCAGCGGTCAGGGGGCCTTCACTGAAGCTTTCTTT. Protein product: CASSGQGAFTEAFF.